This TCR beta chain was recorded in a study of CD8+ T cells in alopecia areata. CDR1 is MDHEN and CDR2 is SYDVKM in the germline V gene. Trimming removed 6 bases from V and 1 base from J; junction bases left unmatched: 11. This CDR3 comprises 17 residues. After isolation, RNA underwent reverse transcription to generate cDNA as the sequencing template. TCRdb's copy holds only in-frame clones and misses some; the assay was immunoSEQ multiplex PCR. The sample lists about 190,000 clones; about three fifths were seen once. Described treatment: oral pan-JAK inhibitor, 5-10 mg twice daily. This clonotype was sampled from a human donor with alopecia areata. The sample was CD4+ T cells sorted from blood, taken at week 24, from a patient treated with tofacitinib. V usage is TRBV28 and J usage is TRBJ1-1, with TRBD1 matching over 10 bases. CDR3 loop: CASSQRTGGMGNTEAFF. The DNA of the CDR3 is TGTGCCAGCAGCCAAAGGACAGGGGGAATGGGGAACACTGAAGCTTTCTTT.